This T cell receptor beta chain was sequenced in a study of shared clonotypes between healthy human individuals (dated by TCRdb to the early 2020s). Notes on the research overall: The cohort comprised two women and three men aged 18 to 49 years. To increase sequencing depth and limit assay-specific biases, TCR repertoire library preparation and sequencing were carried out by different laboratories using diverse techniques. For each donor, CD4 naive and CD4 memory were each run on three plates, CD8 naive on two plates, and CD8 memory on one plate. Each donor's leukapheresis produced roughly between about 0.8 and 10 billion PBMCs. Blood TCR repertoires of five healthy adults were deeply sequenced to estimate repertoire size and the extent of clonotype sharing between individuals. The investigation overall reported the following: Based on pairwise subsampling, the degree of clonotype sharing among donors was expected to be affected by sequencing depth. Incomplete sequencing was indicated by rarefaction of sorted-subset datasets, despite the large sequencing depth. Higher generation probabilities were observed for clonotypes shared by all four sorted-subset donors than for non-shared clonotypes. Sharing across a few donors was observed for approximately 5% of naive CD4, about 4% of naive CD8, 2% to 2.5% of memory CD4, and roughly 0.4% of memory CD8 clonotypes. Naive subsets generally had larger estimated clonotype richness than memory subsets. Because the study included a small number of donors, the genetic and exposure-history diversity represented was limited. Sampling was restricted to blood, and TCR repertoires in tissues likely differ from the TCR repertoires found in blood.

Turning to this clone: What this receptor recognizes is not known. Per-base quality was not reported, and no clone a single base away is much larger than it.

Including the terminal cysteine and phenylalanine, the CDR3 comprises 14 residues. Kept here is only the CDR3 DNA, which spans 42 bases and is read in frame from base 1. The germline V gene (reference sequence) specifies LNHDA as CDR1 and SQIVND as CDR2. The germline ends are 18 bases apart after V is trimmed by 9 bases and J by 4 bases. Donors were healthy HIV-negative adults with no recently reported acute infections or vaccinations. Only Caucasian adults living in Nashville, Tennessee, USA were represented among the donors. CD4+ T cells were enriched by magnetic negative selection, after which naive cells were positively selected on CD45RA and the negative fraction was taken as the memory subset. After blood collection by leukapheresis, PBMCs were isolated using Ficoll-Histopaque density gradient centrifugation and then cryopreserved in the vapor phase of liquid nitrogen. Analytical flow cytometry was used to check the purity and quantity of each magnetically sorted T cell population. From each sorted fraction, genomic DNA was isolated and quantified by UV absorbance on a Nanodrop 2000c.

TCR CDR3 regions were amplified from genomic DNA by multiplex PCR using the deep immunoSEQ assay. For each cell subset, the extracted genomic DNA was distributed evenly across all wells of several immunoSEQ 96-well plates, and each plate served as one replicate. For sorted subsets, about 200 ng genomic DNA, equal to some 30,000 T cell genomes, was loaded into each replicate PCR. Purified libraries were quantified with a Qubit 3.0 fluorometer, sized on a Bioanalyzer 2100, and re-quantified with the KAPA Library Quantification kit. Each immunoSEQ 96-well plate was sequenced on its own single-read 150-cycle Illumina NextSeq 550 flow cell. Regarding the original processing steps: Because only junctional sequences without quality scores were contained in the immunoSEQ output, filtering matching that applied to full-length reads could not be performed. Sequences were annotated with PyIR, a Python wrapper for IgBLAST v1.9, using IMGT germline references to assign V/J genes and CDR3. Reads with weak V/J assignments (E-value above 1e-6), missing CDR3, stop codons, out-of-frame junctions, or ambiguous translated residues were removed. V3J clonotypes were defined as sequences sharing the same inferred V gene, J gene, and CDR3 amino acid sequence. The percentage overlap between two repertoires was calculated by dividing the number of shared unique clonotypes by the size of the smaller repertoire. RTK rarefaction, the Chao1 estimator, and Recon v2.1 estimates of unobserved clonotypes were used to assess repertoire richness. Generation probabilities were computed with OLGA for all TCRbeta clonotypes obtained by the gDNA method from four donors. The table was pulled from immuneACCESS by TCRdb, which kept in-frame rearrangements only. Such tables lose some clones; where checked, under half of the loss comes from unresolved V genes, and the rest has no known cause. V and J calls and clone size follow that table, whereas D and trimming were derived from the DNA. The sample contains some 2,000,000 clones, around 95% of them found a single time. The top ten hold 0.1% to 0.15% of the sample.

Sequenced material: naive CD4+ T cells sorted from blood. The cell subset or site label on this specimen signifies: CD45RA+ positively selected. The receptor's source is a man between 18 and 29 years old in good health. The rearranged segments are TRBV19 and TRBJ1-1, with TRBD1 as a weak D call on 5 bases. The encoded CDR3 is CASLHWGESTEAFF. The DNA sequence is given as TGTGCCAGCCTCCACTGGGGGGAGAGCACTGAAGCTTTCTTT.